This entry concerns a single T cell receptor beta chain. Its matching antigen is unknown. The CDR3 sequence is 14 residues long. V dropped 0 bases and J dropped 0 bases, with 7 bases sitting between them. CDR1 and CDR2 (germline): SGHRS, YFSETQ. The donors were in the approximately 110-subject validation cohort; that cohort was separate from the approximately 700-subject first cohort. The data originate from a study of cytomegalovirus exposure and HLA in healthy donors. Study conclusions and caveats: For most TCR sequences rarity was the rule, although some public TCRs occurred in many donors. Reportedly, cytomegalovirus status was diagnosed with high sensitivity and specificity. Subsequent analysis of the approximately 130 validation repertoires found a tendency for first-cohort TCR clusters to co-occur.

Clones were sequenced by immunoSEQ multiplex PCR, and TCRdb holds only the in-frame ones, with some missing. The sample holds 78,000 or so clones; 90% to 97% are singletons and the top ten take less than 2%. Sequencing was done on a sample of PBMCs. This chain joins TRBV5-1 and TRBJ2-7; D is undetermined. The sequence came from a young man in good health and CMV-seropositive. For the CDR3, the DNA is TGCGCCAGCAGCTTGGAGACTTCCTCCTACGAGCAGTACTTC. This sequence encodes CASSLETSSYEQYF.